The clone carrying this TCR beta chain appeared a single time. What it binds is unknown. This table comes from immunoSEQ multiplex PCR, and its TCRdb copy is limited to in-frame clones, with some not included. Of around 250,000 clones detected, 70% to 90% appear once; the ten largest clones hold 3% to 4%. This specimen belongs to a study of Ad26.COV2.S vaccination and SARS-CoV-2 variants. Notes on the study in general: The study found higher spike-specific TCR breadth in vaccine than placebo recipients.

Germline V gives CDR1 MNHEY, CDR2 SVGAGI. With 6 bases clipped from V and 5 bases from J, the junction kept 6 bases outside the gene matches. This CDR3 has 15 amino acids. Sample treatment: 15 to 20 received Ad26.COV2.S at low or high dose, single or two shots; several received placebo; per-sample allocation not given. Day 63 after the first vaccine or placebo injection was the time point for sampling. Expressing Wuhan-strain SARS-CoV-2 spike, an Ad26 vector served as the vaccine. Sequencing was performed on peripheral blood, taken in a trial of Ad26.COV2.S vaccine versus placebo. The TCR comes from a person between 18 and 65 years old who received the Ad26.COV2.S COVID-19 vaccine or a placebo. The chain links TRBV6-5 to TRBJ2-1, with 11 bases that match TRBD2. As DNA, the CDR3 is TGTGCCAGCAGACCCTTGACTAGCGGGGACAATGAGCAGTTCTTC. Protein product: CASRPLTSGDNEQFF.